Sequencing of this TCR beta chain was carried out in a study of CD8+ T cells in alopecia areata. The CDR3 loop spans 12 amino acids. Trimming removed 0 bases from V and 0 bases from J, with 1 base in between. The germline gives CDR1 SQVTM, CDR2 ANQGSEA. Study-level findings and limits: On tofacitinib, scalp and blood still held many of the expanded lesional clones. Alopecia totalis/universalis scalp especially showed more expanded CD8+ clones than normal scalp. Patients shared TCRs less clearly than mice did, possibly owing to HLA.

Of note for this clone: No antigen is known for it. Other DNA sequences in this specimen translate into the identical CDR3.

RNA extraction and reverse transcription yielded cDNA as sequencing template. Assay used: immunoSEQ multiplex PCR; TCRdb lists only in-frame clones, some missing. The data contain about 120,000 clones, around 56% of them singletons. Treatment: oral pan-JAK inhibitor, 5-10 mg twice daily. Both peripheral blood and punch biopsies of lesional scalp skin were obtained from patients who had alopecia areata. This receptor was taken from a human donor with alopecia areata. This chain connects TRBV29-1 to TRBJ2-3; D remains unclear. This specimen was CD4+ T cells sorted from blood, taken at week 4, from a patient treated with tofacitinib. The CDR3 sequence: CSVEESTDTQYF. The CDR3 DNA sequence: TGCAGCGTTGAAGAAAGCACAGATACGCAGTATTTT.